This T cell receptor beta chain was identified during a study of identical twins. From the 5' RACE reads, TCRdb called clonotypes with MiXCR, one entry per CDR3 protein. Seen here are about 900,000 distinct CDR3 sequences, approximately 13% observed once, and the top ten hold around 1.6%. This CDR3 has 12 residues. V lost 0 bases, J lost 7 bases, and 4 bases lay in between. CDR1 and CDR2 from the germline V gene are MDHEN and SYDVKM. This clonotype was recorded a few times. The sample also formed part of further work on yellow fever vaccine responses in identical twins.

The clonotype was recovered from a woman aged 18 to 35 in good health. Sequenced: PBMCs. This sequence joins TRBV28 and TRBJ2-1; D is unresolved. Here the CDR3 DNA reads TGTGCCAGCAGTTTATGGACTAATGAGCAGTTCTTC. This translates into CASSLWTNEQFF.